The 21 T cell receptor beta chains in this list originate from one sample, sequenced in a study of cytomegalovirus exposure and HLA in healthy donors. Amplification used 60 Vbeta primers and 13 Jbeta primers. The assay was immunoSEQ multiplex PCR, and TCRdb's table has in-frame clones only and misses some. Reported are 34,000 or so clones; the ten largest clones contain roughly 2%. Input material: PBMCs. The receptors derive from a woman aged 40 to 49 in good health and CMV-seropositive.

The rearrangement links TRBV7-3 to TRBJ2-5, with a weak D call TRBD2 (5 bases). This CDR3 has 13 amino acids. The germline CDR1 and CDR2 sequences are SGHTA and FQGTGA. V was clipped by 0 bases and J by 5 bases, with 7 bases between them. The CDR3 region has the DNA TGTGCCAGCAGCTTAACCGGGATTGAGACCCAGTACTTC. This gives the protein CASSLTGIETQYF.

V is TRBV19 and J is TRBJ1-1; no clear D. Looked up from germline, CDR1 is LNHDA and CDR2 is SQIVND (reference sequence). The germline V and J ends were trimmed by 4 bases and 1 base, with 10 bases remaining between them. The CDR3 is 14 amino acids. In DNA, the CDR3 is TGTGCCAGTAGTAAGATTCGGAGGAACACTGAAGCTTTCTTT. Translation gives CASSKIRRNTEAFF.

The rearrangement joins TRBV14 to TRBJ2-7, with 8 positions matching TRBD1. Trimming removed 4 bases from V and 6 bases from J; junction bases left unmatched: 8. The CDR3 runs 14 residues. Germline V gives CDR1 SGHDN, CDR2 FVKESK. Here the CDR3 DNA reads TGTGCCAGCAGCCTGAGGACAGGGAAGGCCGAGCAGTACTTC. It codes for CASSLRTGKAEQYF.

J is TRBJ2-2 and V is TRBV6-4; no firm D call. Germline-derived CDR1 and CDR2 are MRHNA and SNTAGT. V shed 4 bases and J shed 4 bases, with 10 bases lying between them. The CDR3 is made up of 14 amino acids. The CDR3 here is CASSARPGTGELFF. The CDR3 bases are TGTGCCAGCAGTGCAAGGCCAGGCACCGGGGAGCTGTTTTTT.

DNA of the CDR3: TGCGCCAGCAGCCAAGTGCCCTTGGACGGGGGCACTGAAGCTTTCTTT. It encodes CASSQVPLDGGTEAFF. V usage is TRBV5-1 and J usage is TRBJ1-1, with D possibly TRBD1 on 5 matching bases. The CDR3 is 16 residues long. Looked up from germline, CDR1 is SGHRS and CDR2 is YFSETQ. V shed 4 bases and J shed 4 bases, with 20 bases lying between them.

This rearrangement joins TRBV5-1 to TRBJ1-2; D not resolved. With 4 bases removed from V and 0 bases from J, the gap between germline ends came to 10 bases. The CDR3 has 14 residues. Germline V gene data show CDR1 as SGHRS and CDR2 as YFSETQ. CDR3 DNA: TGCGCCAGCAGCACCCGTGCGGCTAACTATGGCTACACCTTC. Translating gives CASSTRAANYGYTF.

The gene calls are TRBV11-2 and TRBJ2-7; D possibly corresponds to TRBD2 (6 bases). Germline CDR1 reads SGHAT; CDR2 reads FQNNGV. V dropped 2 bases and J dropped 5 bases, with 13 bases sitting between them. The CDR3 runs 14 residues. CDR3 residues: CASSLSIGGNEQYF. Here the CDR3 DNA reads TGTGCCAGCAGCTTAAGCATTGGCGGGAACGAGCAGTACTTC.

This sequence joins TRBV5-6 and TRBJ2-2; D unresolved. The CDR3 consists of 15 residues. Germline V gene lookup returns CDR1 SGHDT and CDR2 YYEEEE. Trimming took off 0 bases at V and 6 bases at J, with 12 bases between the two ends. CDR3 bases: TGTGCCAGCAGCTTGGCCTGGCTAGTCCCCGGGGAGCTGTTTTTT. Residues: CASSLAWLVPGELFF.

V is TRBV7-5 and J is TRBJ1-1; the table's D call, TRBD1, has no DNA check behind it. TRBV7-5 is labeled a pseudogene. This CDR3 contains 19 residues. This chain's CDR3 is CASVEPMTKGVPWDTEAFF. CDR3 DNA: TGTGCCAGCGTCGAACCAATGACCAAGGGGGTGCCCTGGGACACTGAAGCTTTCTTT.

The chain joins TRBV30 to TRBJ1-3; no definite D call. This CDR3 has 13 amino acids. Germline CDR1 is GTSNPN and CDR2 is SVGIG (reference sequence). Between the trimmed V and J ends, which lost 4 bases and 4 bases, there was a span of 11 bases. Here the CDR3 reads CAWMAPVGNTIYF. In DNA, the CDR3 is TGTGCCTGGATGGCTCCCGTCGGAAACACCATATATTTT.

This chain links TRBV13 with TRBJ2-5; no definite D call. Trimming cost V 2 bases and J 5 bases, with 9 bases left between them. Germline V CDR1 and CDR2: PRHDT, FYEKMQ (reference sequence). CDR3 length: 13 residues. The CDR3 protein is CASSLPPQETQYF. The CDR3 nucleotides read TGTGCCAGCAGCTTACCGCCTCAGGAGACCCAGTACTTC.

Of note for this clone: Other nucleotide sequences from this sample produce the same CDR3. The V gene is TRBV19, the J gene TRBJ1-1, with D hard to call. The V gene's germline CDR1 is LNHDA and CDR2 SQIVND (reference sequence). Trimming removed 5 bases from V and 0 bases from J, with 7 bases in between. The CDR3 contains 13 residues. Here the CDR3 DNA reads TGTGCCAGTAGTTCAGGCTTGAACACTGAAGCTTTCTTT. It encodes CASSSGLNTEAFF.

The chain carries TRBV6-6 and TRBJ1-1; D may be TRBD1 (5 bases). This CDR3 is 12 amino acids long. The germline V and J ends were trimmed by 5 bases and 7 bases, with 11 bases remaining between them. Per the germline V gene, CDR1 is MNHNY and CDR2 is SVGAGI (reference sequence). The CDR3 spells CASSNQGLEAFF. The CDR3 DNA sequence: TGTGCCAGCAGTAACCAGGGACTTGAAGCTTTCTTT.

This chain uses TRBV27 with TRBJ2-3; the match to TRBD2 covers 9 bases. The trim removed 10 bases at V and 6 bases at J, leaving 8 bases unmatched. Germline CDR1 is MNHEY and CDR2 is SMNVEV (reference sequence). This CDR3 comprises 13 residues. CDR3 sequence (DNA): TGTGCCACCTTGGCGGCGGGAGGGGATACGCAGTATTTT. Its protein product is CATLAAGGDTQYF.

The chain employs TRBV6-5 and TRBJ2-3; 8 nucleotides agree with TRBD2. This CDR3 contains 15 residues. In germline, CDR1 is MNHEY, CDR2 SVGAGI. The trim removed 2 bases at V and 4 bases at J, leaving 5 bases unmatched. The DNA for the CDR3 is TGTGCCAGCAGTTACCGGGGACTAGTGGCAGATACGCAGTATTTT. Translating it yields CASSYRGLVADTQYF.

J is TRBJ1-1 and V is TRBV5-6; D remains ambiguous. Trimming stripped 1 base from V and 0 bases from J, with 10 bases between. Per germline, CDR1 SGHDT and CDR2 YYEEEE. The CDR3 sequence is 15 residues long. The CDR3 protein is CASSLNSLVNTEAFF. For the CDR3, the DNA is TGTGCCAGCAGCTTGAACAGTTTAGTGAACACTGAAGCTTTCTTT.

The rearrangement links TRBV6-1 to TRBJ2-3; D perhaps matches TRBD2 (6 bases). V was shortened by 6 bases and J by 2 bases, with 9 bases between the two germline ends. Per germline, CDR1 MNHNS and CDR2 SASEGT. CDR3 length: 13 amino acids. CDR3 in amino acids: CASSGSYTDTQYF. The CDR3, as DNA: TGTGCCAGCAGCGGGAGTTACACAGATACGCAGTATTTT.

This chain joins TRBV15 and TRBJ2-7, with a possible D match to TRBD1 (6 bases). The CDR3 is made up of 16 amino acids. Germline V lookup: CDR1 LNHNV, CDR2 YYDKDF (reference sequence). Trimming cost V 5 bases and J 9 bases, with 26 bases left between them. In nucleotides, the CDR3 is TGTGCCACCAGCGCCTCCATGGGGGCTACAGAAGGTAGGCAGTACTTC. It encodes CATSASMGATEGRQYF.

The rearrangement uses TRBV6-1 and TRBJ2-2; D possibly corresponds to TRBD2 (6 bases). Trimming shortened V by 7 bases and J by 7 bases, and 19 bases separated the two germline ends. The CDR3 totals 15 residues. CDR1 and CDR2 from the germline V gene are MNHNS and SASEGT. CDR3 in amino acids: CASMRWGVEGGELFF. The CDR3 bases are TGTGCCAGCATGAGGTGGGGGGTGGAAGGCGGGGAGCTGTTTTTT.

The V gene is TRBV5-1, the J gene TRBJ1-1; D may be TRBD1 (6 bases). CDR1 and CDR2 from the germline V gene are SGHRS and YFSETQ. V was cut by 0 bases and J by 2 bases, with 8 bases left in between. The length of the CDR3 is 14 residues. CDR3 region: CASSLGTVNTEAFF. The CDR3 coding sequence is TGCGCCAGCAGCTTGGGGACAGTCAACACTGAAGCTTTCTTT. Together with reference TRBV5-1 and TRBJ1-1, the CDR3 gives the full variable domain: KAGVTQTPRYLIKTRGQQVTLSCSPISGHRSVSWYQQTPGQGLQFLFEYFSETQRNKGNFPGRFSGRQFSNSRSEMNVSTLELGDSALYLCASSLGTVNTEAFFGQGTRLTVV.

The V gene is TRBV18, the J gene TRBJ2-5, with 11 nucleotides matching TRBD2. The CDR3 sequence is 17 residues long. V shed 2 bases and J 1 base; nucleotides not matched to a gene: 6. Per the germline V gene, CDR1 is KGHSH and CDR2 is LQKENI. The CDR3 DNA follows: TGTGCCAGCTCACCAAAGCTAGCGGGGGGCCCCCAAGAGACCCAGTACTTC. Protein product: CASSPKLAGGPQETQYF.